The rows below give T cell receptor beta chains drawn from one sample of a study of cytomegalovirus exposure and HLA in healthy donors. Only in-frame clones appear in the TCRdb table, and some are missing; sequencing was by immunoSEQ multiplex PCR. The table for this sample gives roughly 200,000 clones. Material: PBMCs. The receptors were sampled from a man aged 25 to 40 in good health and CMV-seronegative. The CDR3 runs from the conserved cysteine through the conserved F or W. Each record gives: V gene, D gene, J gene, CDR3 DNA, CDR3 protein. D genes are given only for firm matches.

TRBV18	.	TRBJ2-5	TGTGCCAGCTCACTTAGTACAGGAATTTCCCGGGAGACCCAGTACTTC	CASSLSTGISRETQYF
TRBV30	TRBD2	TRBJ2-5	TGTGCCTGGAGTGTACTAGCGGAAGAGACCCAGTACTTC	CAWSVLAEETQYF
TRBV11-2	.	TRBJ1-1	TGTGCCAGCAGCCTCGGACAGGAAGCTTTCTTT	CASSLGQEAFF
TRBV2	TRBD1	TRBJ1-6	TGTGCCAGCAGTCCAACGACAGGGGGCCTACATTCACCCCTCCACTTT	CASSPTTGGLHSPLHF
TRBV6-6	TRBD1	TRBJ2-2	TGTGCCAGCAGGCCCCCGAGACAGGGGGCTGGCGGGGAGCTGTTTTTT	CASRPPRQGAGGELFF
TRBV9	TRBD2	TRBJ2-1	TGTGCCAGCAGTTATAGCGGGAGTACAAGCGATGAGCAGTTCTTC	CASSYSGSTSDEQFF
TRBV9	TRBD1	TRBJ1-4	TGTGCCAGCAGCGTGGACAGGGGGCCCTTAGGAAGGTTGATGGCTAATGAAAAACTGTTTTTT	CASSVDRGPLGRLMANEKLFF
TRBV19	TRBD1	TRBJ2-7	TGTGCCAGTGGGACAGGCACCCGTCCCCACGAGCAGTACTTC	CASGTGTRPHEQYF
TRBV11-3	.	TRBJ2-3	TGTGCCAGCAGCTTAGCAGGTCTGGATACGCAGTATTTT	CASSLAGLDTQYF
TRBV11-2	TRBD1	TRBJ2-5	TGTGCCAGCAGCTTGGTACAGGGGGCTGGGGAGACCCAGTACTTC	CASSLVQGAGETQYF
TRBV9	TRBD2	TRBJ2-2	TGTGCCAGCAGCCCTGGGAGGGACACCGGGGAGCTGTTTTTT	CASSPGRDTGELFF
TRBV5-1	TRBD1	TRBJ1-3	TGCGCCAGCAGCTTCTCCCGAACAGGGGATCGGGGAAACACCATATATTTT	CASSFSRTGDRGNTIYF
TRBV6-1	TRBD1	TRBJ1-2	TGTGCCAGCAGGACAGGGAACTATGGCTACACCTTC	CASRTGNYGYTF
TRBV4-3	.	TRBJ1-2	TGCGCCAGCAGCCAAGAACAGAACCTTAACTATGGCTACACCTTC	CASSQEQNLNYGYTF
TRBV27	.	TRBJ2-6	TGTGCCAGCAGCATTTATTTGGGGGGCTCTGGGGCCAACGTCCTGACTTTC	CASSIYLGGSGANVLTF
TRBV7-9	TRBD1	TRBJ2-2	TGTGCCAGCAGCACCATACGAACCGGGACAGCCAACACCGGGGAGCTGTTTTTT	CASSTIRTGTANTGELFF
TRBV5-1	TRBD2	TRBJ2-7	TGCGCCAGCAGCGGAAGCCTTTGGGAAAGCGGGAGCTTCGAGCAGTACTTC	CASSGSLWESGSFEQYF
TRBV29-1	.	TRBJ1-4	TGCAGCGTTAATGACGACACCTACTCCGAAAAACTGTTTTTT	CSVNDDTYSEKLFF
TRBV11-2	.	TRBJ1-4	TGTGCCAGCAGCTTAGATGGCGGGTACTGGGAAAAACTGTTTTTT	CASSLDGGYWEKLFF
TRBV7-8	.	TRBJ1-4	TGTGCCAGCACCGATCTGAGGGCGGACGAAAAACTGTTTTTT	CASTDLRADEKLFF
TRBV28	TRBD2	TRBJ2-1	TGTGCCAGCAGTTTCCCAGGACTAGCGGCCTCAGGGGTTGAGCAGTTCTTC	CASSFPGLAASGVEQFF
TRBV19	.	TRBJ2-5	TGTGCCAGTAGCTGGACTAACGAAGAGACCCAGTACTTC	CASSWTNEETQYF
TRBV7-6	.	TRBJ2-7	TGTGCCAGCAGCTTAGGCGGGATAGTCTACGAGCAGTACTTC	CASSLGGIVYEQYF
TRBV6-1	.	TRBJ1-2	TGTGCCAGCAGTGAAGCTATCAGGGGTATGCAGATCGGGGACACCTTC	CASSEAIRGMQIGDTF
TRBV4-1	TRBD1	TRBJ1-5	TGCGCCAGCAGCCGGTTTACAGGGGCGAGTCTTCAGCCCCAGCATTTT	CASSRFTGASLQPQHF
TRBV5-6	TRBD1	TRBJ2-7	TGTGCCAGCAGCTTGCCGGGACAGGGCTTCTACGAGCAGTACTTC	CASSLPGQGFYEQYF
TRBV11-2	.	TRBJ2-2	TGTGCCAGCAGCTTAGTTGTCGGGGGAACCGGGGAGCTGTTTTTT	CASSLVVGGTGELFF
TRBV5-4	TRBD1	TRBJ1-3	TGTGCCAGCAGTTCCGGGACAGGGTTCGGAAACACCATATATTTT	CASSSGTGFGNTIYF
TRBV4-3	TRBD1	TRBJ1-1	TGCGCCAGCAGCCGAACCGCAGGGGGGCCCAACACTGAAGCTTTCTTT	CASSRTAGGPNTEAFF
TRBV13	TRBD2	TRBJ2-7	TGTGCCAGCAGCTTAGGAGCCCGGACTAGCGTCTACGAGCAGTACTTC	CASSLGARTSVYEQYF
TRBV30	.	TRBJ2-7	TGTGCCTGTGACGGCCGGGGAGAGCAGTACTTC	CACDGRGEQYF
TRBV27	TRBD2	TRBJ2-7	TGTGCCAGCAGTTCCGGACTGCGGGAGGCCCCATTCTCCTACGAGCAGTACTTC	CASSSGLREAPFSYEQYF
TRBV30	.	TRBJ1-1	TGTGCCTGGAAACCTACAGCGAACACTGAAGCTTTCTTT	CAWKPTANTEAFF
TRBV27	.	TRBJ1-4	TGTGCCAGCAGTTCGGCCCGGAGGGGTGAAAAACTGTTTTTT	CASSSARRGEKLFF
TRBV5-6	TRBD1	TRBJ1-1	TGTGCCAGCAGTTACGACAGGGCTGAAGCTTTCTTT	CASSYDRAEAFF
TRBV29-1	TRBD1	TRBJ2-3	TGCAGCGTTGGGACAGGGGGTCCGACAGATACGCAGTATTTT	CSVGTGGPTDTQYF
TRBV4-1	.	TRBJ1-1	TGCGCCAGCAGCCAAGATGAGTGGGACTCACGGGGGAACACTGAAGCTTTCTTT	CASSQDEWDSRGNTEAFF
TRBV11-3	.	TRBJ1-1	TGTGCCAGCAGCTTAGATGAATGGGGTGGAGGGGCTGAAGCTTTCTTT	CASSLDEWGGGAEAFF